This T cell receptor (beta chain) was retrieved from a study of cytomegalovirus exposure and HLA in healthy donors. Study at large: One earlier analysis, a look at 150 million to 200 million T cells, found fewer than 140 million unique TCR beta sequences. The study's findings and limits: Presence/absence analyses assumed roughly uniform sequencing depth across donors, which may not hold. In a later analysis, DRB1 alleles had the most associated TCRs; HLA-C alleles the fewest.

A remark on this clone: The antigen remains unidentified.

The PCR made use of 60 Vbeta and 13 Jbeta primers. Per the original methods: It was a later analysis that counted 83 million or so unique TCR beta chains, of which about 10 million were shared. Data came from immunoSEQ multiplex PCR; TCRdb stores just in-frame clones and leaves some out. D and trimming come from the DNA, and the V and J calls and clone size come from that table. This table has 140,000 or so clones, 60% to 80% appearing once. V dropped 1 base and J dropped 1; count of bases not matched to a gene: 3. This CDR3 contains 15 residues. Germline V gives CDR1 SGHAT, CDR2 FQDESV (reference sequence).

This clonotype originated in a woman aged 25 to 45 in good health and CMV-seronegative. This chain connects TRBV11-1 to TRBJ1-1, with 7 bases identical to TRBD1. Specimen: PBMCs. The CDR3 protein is CASSLDWTGNTEAFF. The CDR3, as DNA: TGTGCCAGCAGCTTAGATTGGACAGGGAACACTGAAGCTTTCTTT.